The 11 T cell receptor beta chains listed next were all sequenced from one sample in a study of cytomegalovirus exposure and HLA in healthy donors (TCRdb year 2017). The library was produced with the immunoSEQ multiplex PCR assay. For the multiplex PCR, a mixture combining 60 forward primers for TCR Vbeta segments and 13 reverse primers for TCR Jbeta segments was used. Imported from immuneACCESS, the table was reduced by TCRdb to in-frame sequences with V and J called. These copies leave out some clones; in studies compared against another copy, an unresolved V gene accounts for under half, and the cause of the remainder is not known. In all, the sample holds 85,000 to 130,000 clones, and more than 75% of those were seen once. The ten largest make up under 6.5% of the sample. Sequencing input: PBMCs. The receptors were sampled from a woman between 45 and 65 years old in good health and CMV-seropositive.

This chain links TRBV6-1 with TRBJ1-1; tentative D call: TRBD1 (6 bases). Germline V gives CDR1 MNHNS, CDR2 SASEGT. V lost 3 bases to trimming and J lost 1 base, with 12 bases between them. The CDR3 has 15 residues. This CDR3 is CASSEGAGANTEAFF. The CDR3 DNA follows: TGTGCCAGCAGTGAGGGGGCAGGGGCGAACACTGAAGCTTTCTTT.

This rearrangement joins TRBV9 to TRBJ2-2; TRBD2 aligns across 11 bases. The germline V gene has CDR1 SGDLS and CDR2 YYNGEE. This CDR3 contains 16 residues. With 2 bases clipped from V and 4 bases from J, the junction kept 4 bases outside the gene matches. DNA of the CDR3: TGTGCCAGCAGCGTCTCGACTAGCGGGGCCACCGGGGAGCTGTTTTTT. Protein sequence: CASSVSTSGATGELFF.

For the CDR3, the DNA is TGCGCCAGCAAACCTGGGGCGGACCTCACGGTGAACACTGAAGCTTTCTTT. Amino acid sequence: CASKPGADLTVNTEAFF. The chain uses TRBV10-1 and TRBJ1-1; TRBD1 might be the D (5 bases). The CDR3 has 17 residues. V lost 7 bases to trimming and J lost 0 bases, with 21 bases between them. Looked up from germline, CDR1 is WNHNN and CDR2 is SYGVQD (reference sequence).

This clone was recorded once. The chain carries TRBV28 and TRBJ1-1; 7 bases fit TRBD1. This CDR3 has 17 amino acids. The V and J ends lost 2 bases and 0 bases, in that order; junction bases with no gene match: 9. Germline V lookup: CDR1 MDHEN, CDR2 SYDVKM. The CDR3 sequence: CASSLGVLRGLNTEAFF. CDR3 coding DNA: TGTGCCAGCAGTTTAGGAGTATTGAGGGGGCTGAACACTGAAGCTTTCTTT.

The genes are TRBV10-3 and TRBJ1-2, with D tentatively TRBD1 (5 bases). Germline CDR1 and CDR2: ENHRY and SYGVKD. With 10 bases removed from V and 6 bases from J, the gap between germline ends came to 18 bases. The CDR3 consists of 13 residues. For the CDR3, the DNA is TGTGCCAGCCGACAGAACTCCGACGATGGCTACACCTTC. This gives the protein CASRQNSDDGYTF.

The chain is built from TRBV5-1 and TRBJ2-7, with TRBD1 matching over 8 bases. The germline CDR1 and CDR2 sequences are SGHRS and YFSETQ. This CDR3 has 13 residues. The V gene end was trimmed by 0 bases and the J gene end by 4 bases; junction bases not matched to a gene: 0. The CDR3 reads CASSLGTGYEQYF. In nucleotides, the CDR3 is TGCGCCAGCAGCTTGGGGACAGGGTACGAGCAGTACTTC. Combining the CDR3 with reference TRBV5-1 and TRBJ2-7 gives the whole variable domain KAGVTQTPRYLIKTRGQQVTLSCSPISGHRSVSWYQQTPGQGLQFLFEYFSETQRNKGNFPGRFSGRQFSNSRSEMNVSTLELGDSALYLCASSLGTGYEQYFGPGTRLTVT.

The chain employs TRBV10-3 and TRBJ1-1, with a possible D match to TRBD1 (5 bases). The germline V gene has CDR1 ENHRY and CDR2 SYGVKD. CDR3 length: 15 amino acids. V lost 7 bases and J lost 0, with 15 bases in between. CDR3 DNA sequence: TGTGCCATCAATAACAGGTCCCTTATGAACACTGAAGCTTTCTTT. Translation gives CAINNRSLMNTEAFF.

This sequence joins TRBV6-5 and TRBJ2-5; D not resolved. This CDR3 comprises 14 residues. Germline assignment: CDR1 MNHEY and CDR2 SVGAGI. V dropped 6 bases and J dropped 5 bases, with 16 bases sitting between them. The chain's CDR3 is CASRRATTRETQYF. The CDR3 DNA reads TGTGCCAGCAGGCGCGCTACTACCCGGGAGACCCAGTACTTC.

This sequence joins TRBV7-9 and TRBJ1-2; no reliable D call. The CDR3 covers 17 residues. The germline gives CDR1 SEHNR, CDR2 FQNEAQ (reference sequence). V was cut by 0 bases and J by 0 bases, with 14 bases left in between. Here the CDR3 reads CASSLAGRTLANYGYTF. The CDR3 nucleotides read TGTGCCAGCAGCTTAGCGGGCCGTACCTTAGCTAACTATGGCTACACCTTC.

This chain joins TRBV11-2 and TRBJ1-1; D gene uncertain. Germline lookup yields CDR1 SGHAT and CDR2 FQNNGV. CDR3 length equals 13 residues. V shed 5 bases and J shed 1 base, with 8 bases lying between them. The CDR3 protein is CASSTLGNTEAFF. In DNA form, the CDR3 reads TGTGCCAGCAGCACACTAGGGAACACTGAAGCTTTCTTT.

This clone has only one observation. The chain couples TRBV19 to TRBJ1-2; 7 nucleotides agree with TRBD1. This CDR3 region has 13 residues. CDR1 LNHDA and CDR2 SQIVND come from the germline V gene (reference sequence). The V segment lost 9 bases and the J segment 7 bases; nucleotides outside the gene matches: 11. CDR3 in DNA: TGTGCCAGCTCTAGAGGGGGCAAGTGTGGCTACACCTTC. This sequence encodes CASSRGGKCGYTF.